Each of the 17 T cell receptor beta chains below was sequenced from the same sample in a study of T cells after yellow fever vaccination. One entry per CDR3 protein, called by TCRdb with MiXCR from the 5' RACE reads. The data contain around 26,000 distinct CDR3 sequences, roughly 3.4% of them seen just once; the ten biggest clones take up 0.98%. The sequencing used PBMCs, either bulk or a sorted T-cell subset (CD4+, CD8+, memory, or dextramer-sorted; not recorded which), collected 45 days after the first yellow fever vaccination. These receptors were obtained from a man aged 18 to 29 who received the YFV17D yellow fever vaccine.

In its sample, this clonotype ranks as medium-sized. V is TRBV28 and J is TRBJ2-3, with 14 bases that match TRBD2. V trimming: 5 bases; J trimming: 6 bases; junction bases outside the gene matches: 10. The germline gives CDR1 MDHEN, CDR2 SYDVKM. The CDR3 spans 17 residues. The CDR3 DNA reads TGTGCCAGCAGTAGCGGACTAGCGGGGGGTTTCAAGGATACGCAGTATTTT. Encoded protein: CASSSGLAGGFKDTQYF. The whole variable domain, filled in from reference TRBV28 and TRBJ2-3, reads DVKVTQSSRYLVKRTGEKVFLECVQDMDHENMFWYRQDPGLGLRLIYFSYDVKMKEKGDIPEGYSVSREKKERFSLILESASTNQTSMYLCASSSGLAGGFKDTQYFGPGTRLTVL.

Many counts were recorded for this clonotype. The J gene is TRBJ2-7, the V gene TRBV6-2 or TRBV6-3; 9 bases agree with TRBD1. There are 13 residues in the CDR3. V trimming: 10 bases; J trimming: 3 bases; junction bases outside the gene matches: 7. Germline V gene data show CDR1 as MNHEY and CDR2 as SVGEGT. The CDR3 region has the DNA TGTGCCACTACGGACAGGGGAGGCTACGAGCAGTACTTC. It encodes CATTDRGGYEQYF.

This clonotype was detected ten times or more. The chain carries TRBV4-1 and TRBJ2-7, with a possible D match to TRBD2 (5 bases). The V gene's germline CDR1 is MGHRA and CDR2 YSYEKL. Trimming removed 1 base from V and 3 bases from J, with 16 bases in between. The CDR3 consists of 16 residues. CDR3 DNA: TGCGCCAGCAGCCAAGCTTTCCCCCCCCGGGGCTACGAGCAGTACGTC. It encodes CASSQAFPPRGYEQYV.

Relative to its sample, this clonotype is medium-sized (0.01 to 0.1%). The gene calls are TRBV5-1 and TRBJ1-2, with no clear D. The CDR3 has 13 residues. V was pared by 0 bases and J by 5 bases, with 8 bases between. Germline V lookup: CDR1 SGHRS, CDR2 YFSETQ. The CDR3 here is CASSLEQNYGYTF. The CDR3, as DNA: TGCGCCAGCAGCTTGGAACAGAATTATGGCTACACCTTC. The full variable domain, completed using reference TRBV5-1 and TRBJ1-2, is KAGVTQTPRYLIKTRGQQVTLSCSPISGHRSVSWYQQTPGQGLQFLFEYFSETQRNKGNFPGRFSGRQFSNSRSEMNVSTLELGDSALYLCASSLEQNYGYTFGSGTRLTVV.

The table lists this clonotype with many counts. The CDR3 is CASSFPTGGVNYEQYV. CDR3 DNA sequence: TGTGCCAGCAGCTTCCCAACGGGTGGGGTAAACTACGAGCAGTACGTC. The chain uses TRBV5-5 and TRBJ2-7; no firm D call. The CDR3 length is 16 residues. The germline V gene has CDR1 SGHKS and CDR2 YYEKEE (reference sequence). V was shortened by 2 bases and J by 3 bases, with 18 bases between the two germline ends.

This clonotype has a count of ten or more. The DNA of the CDR3 is TGTGCCAGCAGTTACTCGCTCGTAAGCTCCTACGAGCAGTACGTC. Translating gives CASSYSLVSSYEQYV. This chain uses TRBV6-5 with TRBJ2-7; D gene unclear. Germline V gene lookup returns CDR1 MNHEY and CDR2 SVGAGI. The CDR3 covers 15 residues. V gave up 0 bases and J gave up 0 bases, with 9 bases separating them.

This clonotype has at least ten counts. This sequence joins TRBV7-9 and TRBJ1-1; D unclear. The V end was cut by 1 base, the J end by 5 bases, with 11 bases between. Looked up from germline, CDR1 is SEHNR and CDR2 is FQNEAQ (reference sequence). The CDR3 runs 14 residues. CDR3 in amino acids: CASSLDPVGTEAFF. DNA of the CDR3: TGTGCCAGCAGCTTAGATCCCGTAGGGACTGAAGCTTTCTTT. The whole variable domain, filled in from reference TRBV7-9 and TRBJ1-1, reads DTGVSQNPRHKITKRGQNVTFRCDPISEHNRLYWYRQTLGQGPEFLTYFQNEAQLEKSRLLSDRFSAERPKGSFSTLEIQRTEQGDSAMYLCASSLDPVGTEAFFGQGTRLTVV.

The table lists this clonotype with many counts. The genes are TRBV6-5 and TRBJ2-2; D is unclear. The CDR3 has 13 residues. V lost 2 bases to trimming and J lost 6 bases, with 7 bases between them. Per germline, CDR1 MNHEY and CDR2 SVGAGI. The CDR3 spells CASSYASSGELFF. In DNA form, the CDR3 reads TGTGCCAGCAGTTACGCGAGTTCCGGGGAGCTGTTTTTT.

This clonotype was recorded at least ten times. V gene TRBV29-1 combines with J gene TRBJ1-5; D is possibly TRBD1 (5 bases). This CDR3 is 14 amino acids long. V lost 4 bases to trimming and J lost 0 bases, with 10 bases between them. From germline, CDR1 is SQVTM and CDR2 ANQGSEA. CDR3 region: CSVALGGSNQPQHF. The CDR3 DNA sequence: TGCAGCGTTGCGCTCGGGGGTAGCAATCAGCCCCAGCATTTT.

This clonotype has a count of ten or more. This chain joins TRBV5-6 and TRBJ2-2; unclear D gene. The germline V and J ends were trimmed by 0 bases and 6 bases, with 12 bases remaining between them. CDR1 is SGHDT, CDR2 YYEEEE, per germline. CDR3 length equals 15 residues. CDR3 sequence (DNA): TGTGCCAGCAGCTTGGCCATTCTGGGTCCCGGGGAGCTGTTTTTT. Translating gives CASSLAILGPGELFF.

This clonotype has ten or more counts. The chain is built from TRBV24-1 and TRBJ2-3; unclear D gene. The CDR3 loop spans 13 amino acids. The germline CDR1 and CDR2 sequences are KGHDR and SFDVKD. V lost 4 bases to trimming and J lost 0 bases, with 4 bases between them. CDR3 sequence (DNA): TGTGCCACCAGTGAGGTTAGCACAGATACGCAGTATTTT. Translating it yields CATSEVSTDTQYF.

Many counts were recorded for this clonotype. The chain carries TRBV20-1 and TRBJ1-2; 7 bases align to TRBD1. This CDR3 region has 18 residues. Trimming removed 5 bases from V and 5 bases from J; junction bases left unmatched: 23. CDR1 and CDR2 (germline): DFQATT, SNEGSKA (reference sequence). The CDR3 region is CSAGSTQGGGMNWYGYTF. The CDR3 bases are TGCAGTGCTGGTTCAACGCAGGGGGGCGGGATGAATTGGTATGGCTACACCTTC.

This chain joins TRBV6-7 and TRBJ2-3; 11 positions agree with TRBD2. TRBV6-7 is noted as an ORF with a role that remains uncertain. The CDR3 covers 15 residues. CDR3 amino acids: CGASYPSGGSDTQYF. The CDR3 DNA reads TGTGGGGCCAGTTATCCTAGCGGGGGGTCAGATACGCAGTATTTT.

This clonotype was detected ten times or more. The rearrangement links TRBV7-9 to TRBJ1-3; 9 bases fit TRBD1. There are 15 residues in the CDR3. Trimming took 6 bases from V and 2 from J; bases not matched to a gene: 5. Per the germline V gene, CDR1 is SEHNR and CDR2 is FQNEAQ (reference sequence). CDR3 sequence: CASSSQGAAGNTIYF. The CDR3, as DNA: TGTGCCAGCAGTTCACAGGGGGCGGCTGGAAACACCATATATTTT. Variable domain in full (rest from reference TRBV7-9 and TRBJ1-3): DTGVSQNPRHKITKRGQNVTFRCDPISEHNRLYWYRQTLGQGPEFLTYFQNEAQLEKSRLLSDRFSAERPKGSFSTLEIQRTEQGDSAMYLCASSSQGAAGNTIYFGEGSWLTVV.

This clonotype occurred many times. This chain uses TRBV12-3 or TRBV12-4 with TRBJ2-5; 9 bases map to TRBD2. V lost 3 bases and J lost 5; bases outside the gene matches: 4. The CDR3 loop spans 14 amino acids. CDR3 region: CASSFGGLAETQYF. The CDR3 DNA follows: TGTGCCAGCAGTTTTGGAGGACTAGCGGAGACCCAGTACTTC.

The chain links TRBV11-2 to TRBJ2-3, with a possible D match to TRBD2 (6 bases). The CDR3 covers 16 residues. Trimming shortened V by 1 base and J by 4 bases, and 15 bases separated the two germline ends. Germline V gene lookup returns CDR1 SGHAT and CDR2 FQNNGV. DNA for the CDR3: TGTGCCAGCAGCTTAGTTGTCGGGGGATCGTCAGATACGCAGTATTTT. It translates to CASSLVVGGSSDTQYF. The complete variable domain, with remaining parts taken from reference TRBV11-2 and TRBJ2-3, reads EAGVAQSPRYKIIEKRQSVAFWCNPISGHATLYWYQQILGQGPKLLIQFQNNGVVDDSQLPKDRFSAERLKGVDSTLKIQPAKLEDSAVYLCASSLVVGGSSDTQYFGPGTRLTVL.

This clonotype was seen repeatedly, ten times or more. The CDR3 coding sequence is TGCGCCAGCAGGGAACGTCCTAGCACAGATACGCAGTATTTT. This gives the protein CASRERPSTDTQYF. The rearrangement joins TRBV5-1 to TRBJ2-3; D gene uncertain. V lost 5 bases and J 0 bases, leaving 10 bases between the germline ends. The CDR3 is 14 amino acids. The germline V gene encodes CDR1 SGHRS and CDR2 YFSETQ.